This TCR beta chain was sequenced for a study of blood T cell repertoires in COVID-19. Study information: The United States, Italy and Spain were the sources of the acute and convalescent COVID-19 samples. Sample material is recorded as cDNA or gDNA derived from T cells, B-cell-depleted T cells, or PBMCs.

Generated by immunoSEQ multiplex PCR, the TCRdb table keeps only in-frame clones and is missing some. The sample carries roughly 500,000 clones, approximately 92% recorded once. CDR3 length: 13 residues. The germline gives CDR1 LNHDA, CDR2 SQIVND (reference sequence). V trimming: 7 bases; J trimming: 13 bases; junction bases outside the gene matches: 11. The sample consisted of peripheral blood. The chain employs TRBV19 and TRBJ2-1, with TRBD1 matching over 9 bases. The sequence came from a man younger than 30 with COVID-19, enrolled during active disease. The CDR3 here is CASTRDREGDQFF. As DNA, the CDR3 is TGTGCCAGTACCCGGGACAGGGAGGGGGATCAGTTCTTC.